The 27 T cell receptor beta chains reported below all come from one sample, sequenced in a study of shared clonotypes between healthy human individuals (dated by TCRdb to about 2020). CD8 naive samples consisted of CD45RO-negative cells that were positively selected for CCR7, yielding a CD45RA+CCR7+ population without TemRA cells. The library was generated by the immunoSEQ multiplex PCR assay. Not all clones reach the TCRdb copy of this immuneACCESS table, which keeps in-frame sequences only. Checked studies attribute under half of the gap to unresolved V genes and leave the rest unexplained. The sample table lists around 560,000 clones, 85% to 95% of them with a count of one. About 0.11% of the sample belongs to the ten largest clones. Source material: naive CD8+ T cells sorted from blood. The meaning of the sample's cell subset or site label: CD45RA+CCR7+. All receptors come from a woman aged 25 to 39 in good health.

CDR3 coding DNA: TGTGCGGTAGGACAGGGGGCCTACGAGCAGTACTTC. Residues: CAVGQGAYEQYF. The genes are TRBV25-1 and TRBJ2-7, with TRBD1 identical over 10 bases. Germline-derived CDR1 and CDR2 are MGHDK and SYGVNS. The CDR3 runs to 12 residues.

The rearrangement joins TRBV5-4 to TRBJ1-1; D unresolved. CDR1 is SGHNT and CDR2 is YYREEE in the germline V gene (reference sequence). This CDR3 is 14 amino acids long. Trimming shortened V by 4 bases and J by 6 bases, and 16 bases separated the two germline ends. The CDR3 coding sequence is TGTGCCAGCAGCCCCTGGGCGGGGTGGGCTGAAGCTTTCTTT. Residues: CASSPWAGWAEAFF.

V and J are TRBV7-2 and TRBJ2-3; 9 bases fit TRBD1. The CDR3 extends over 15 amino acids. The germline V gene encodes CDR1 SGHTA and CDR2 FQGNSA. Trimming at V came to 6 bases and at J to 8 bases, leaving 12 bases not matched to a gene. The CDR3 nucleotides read TGTGCCAGCAGTCGCCCGGGACAGGGAGCCCGTACGCAGTATTTT. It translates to CASSRPGQGARTQYF.

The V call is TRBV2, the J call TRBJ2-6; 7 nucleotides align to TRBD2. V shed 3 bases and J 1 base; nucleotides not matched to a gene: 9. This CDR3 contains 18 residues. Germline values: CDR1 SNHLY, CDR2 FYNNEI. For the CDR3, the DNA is TGTGCCAGCAGTGACGGGGAAGCGGGACCATCTGGGGCCAACGTCCTGACTTTC. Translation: CASSDGEAGPSGANVLTF.

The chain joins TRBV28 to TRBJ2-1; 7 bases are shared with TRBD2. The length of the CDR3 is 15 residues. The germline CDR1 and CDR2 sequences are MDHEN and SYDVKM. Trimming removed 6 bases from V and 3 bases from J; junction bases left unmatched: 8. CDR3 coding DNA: TGTGCCAGCAGCTTTCTAGCGGTCCACTACAATGAGCAGTTCTTC. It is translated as CASSFLAVHYNEQFF.

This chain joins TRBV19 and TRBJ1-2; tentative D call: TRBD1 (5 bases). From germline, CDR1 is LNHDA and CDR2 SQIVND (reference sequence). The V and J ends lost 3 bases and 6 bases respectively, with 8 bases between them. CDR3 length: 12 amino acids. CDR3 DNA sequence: TGTGCCAGTAGTATGTTGGGGGATGGCTACACCTTC. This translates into CASSMLGDGYTF.

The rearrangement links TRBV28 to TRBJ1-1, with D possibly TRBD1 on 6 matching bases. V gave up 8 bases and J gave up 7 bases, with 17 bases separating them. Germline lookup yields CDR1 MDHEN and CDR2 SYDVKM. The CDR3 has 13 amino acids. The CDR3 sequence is CASEMGGLGEAFF. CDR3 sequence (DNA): TGTGCCAGCGAGATGGGGGGGCTGGGTGAAGCTTTCTTT.

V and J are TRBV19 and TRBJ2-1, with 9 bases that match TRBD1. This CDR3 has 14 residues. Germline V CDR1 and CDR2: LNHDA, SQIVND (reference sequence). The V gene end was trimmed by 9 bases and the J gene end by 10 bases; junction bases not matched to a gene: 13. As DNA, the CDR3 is TGTGCCAGCCAGGACCGGGACAGGGTGAGGGAGCAGTTCTTC. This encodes CASQDRDRVREQFF.

CDR3 nucleotide sequence: TGTGCCAGCAGTGAATATTGGGGCGGGAGTAATGCCGGGGAGCTGTTTTTT. As protein: CASSEYWGGSNAGELFF. This chain joins TRBV2 and TRBJ2-2, with 7 bases identical to TRBD2. CDR3 size: 17 residues. V shed 2 bases and J 6 bases; nucleotides not matched to a gene: 12. Germline V CDR1 and CDR2: SNHLY, FYNNEI.

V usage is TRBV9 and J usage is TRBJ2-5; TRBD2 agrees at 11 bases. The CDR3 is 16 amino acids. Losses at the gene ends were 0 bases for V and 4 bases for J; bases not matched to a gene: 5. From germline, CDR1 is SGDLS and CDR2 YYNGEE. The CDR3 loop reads CASSVAVAGGPETQYF. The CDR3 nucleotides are TGTGCCAGCAGCGTAGCCGTAGCGGGAGGGCCAGAGACCCAGTACTTC.

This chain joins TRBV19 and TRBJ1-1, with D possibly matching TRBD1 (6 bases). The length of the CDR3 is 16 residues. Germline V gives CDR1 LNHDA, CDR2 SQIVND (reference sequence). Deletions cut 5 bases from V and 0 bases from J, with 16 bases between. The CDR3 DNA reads TGTGCCAGTAGTCCCCGACAGGAGAAAATGAACACTGAAGCTTTCTTT. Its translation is CASSPRQEKMNTEAFF.

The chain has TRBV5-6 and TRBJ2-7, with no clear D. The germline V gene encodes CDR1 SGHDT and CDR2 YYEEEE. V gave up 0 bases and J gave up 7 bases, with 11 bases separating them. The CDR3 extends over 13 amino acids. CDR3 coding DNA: TGTGCCAGCAGCTTGGGCTGGGGTGGGGAGCAGTACTTC. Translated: CASSLGWGGEQYF.

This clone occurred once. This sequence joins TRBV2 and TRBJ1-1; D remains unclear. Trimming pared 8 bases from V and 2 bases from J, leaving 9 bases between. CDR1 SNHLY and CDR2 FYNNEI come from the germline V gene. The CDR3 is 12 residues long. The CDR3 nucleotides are TGTGCCAGCTTCTCGGGAAACACTGAAGCTTTCTTT. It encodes CASFSGNTEAFF.

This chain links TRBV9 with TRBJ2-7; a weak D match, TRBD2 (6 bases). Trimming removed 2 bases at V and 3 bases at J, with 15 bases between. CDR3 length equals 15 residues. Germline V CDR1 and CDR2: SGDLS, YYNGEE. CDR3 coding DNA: TGTGCCAGCAGCGTGACGGGGGTCCCAGTCTACGAGCAGTACTTC. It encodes CASSVTGVPVYEQYF.

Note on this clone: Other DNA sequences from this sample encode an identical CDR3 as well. CDR3 sequence: CASSLLNQPQHF. The CDR3 coding sequence is TGTGCCAGCAGTTTACTCAATCAGCCCCAGCATTTT. The V call is TRBV28, the J call TRBJ1-5; D unclear. Germline V gives CDR1 MDHEN, CDR2 SYDVKM. This CDR3 has 12 amino acids. V lost 2 bases and J lost 3, with 2 bases in between. Full variable domain (remainder filled in from reference TRBV28 and TRBJ1-5): DVKVTQSSRYLVKRTGEKVFLECVQDMDHENMFWYRQDPGLGLRLIYFSYDVKMKEKGDIPEGYSVSREKKERFSLILESASTNQTSMYLCASSLLNQPQHFGDGTRLSIL.

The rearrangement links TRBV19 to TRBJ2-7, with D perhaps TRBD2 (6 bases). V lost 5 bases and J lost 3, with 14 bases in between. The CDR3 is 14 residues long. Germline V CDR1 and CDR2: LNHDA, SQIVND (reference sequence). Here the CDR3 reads CASSPGGPGYEQYF. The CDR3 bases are TGTGCCAGTAGTCCAGGAGGGCCGGGCTACGAGCAGTACTTC.

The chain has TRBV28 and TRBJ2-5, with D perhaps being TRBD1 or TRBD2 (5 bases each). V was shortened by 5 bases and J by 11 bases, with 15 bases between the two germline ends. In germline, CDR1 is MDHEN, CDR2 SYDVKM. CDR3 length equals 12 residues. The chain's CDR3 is CASSQGLGEQYF. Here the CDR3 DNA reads TGTGCCAGCAGTCAAGGGTTAGGGGAGCAGTACTTC.

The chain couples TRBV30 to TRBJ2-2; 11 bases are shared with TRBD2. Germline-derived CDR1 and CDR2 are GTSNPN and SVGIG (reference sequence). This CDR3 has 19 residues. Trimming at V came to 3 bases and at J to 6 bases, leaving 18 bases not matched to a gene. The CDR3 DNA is TGTGCCTGGAGGGATCTAGCGGGAGGTTGGGTAATATCATCCGGGGAGCTGTTTTTT. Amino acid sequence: CAWRDLAGGWVISSGELFF. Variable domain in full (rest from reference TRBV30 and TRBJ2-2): SQTIHQWPATLVQPVGSPLSLECTVEGTSNPNLYWYRQAAGRGLQLLFYSVGIGQISSEVPQNLSASRPQDRQFILSSKKLLLSDSGFYLCAWRDLAGGWVISSGELFFGEGSRLTVL.

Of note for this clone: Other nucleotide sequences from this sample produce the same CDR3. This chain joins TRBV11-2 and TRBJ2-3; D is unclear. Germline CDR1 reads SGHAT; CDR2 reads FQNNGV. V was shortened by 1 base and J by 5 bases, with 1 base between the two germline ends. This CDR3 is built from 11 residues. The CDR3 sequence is CASSLGDTQYF. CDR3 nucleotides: TGTGCCAGCAGCTTAGGAGATACGCAGTATTTT.

CDR3 loop: CASSWGASSTDTQYF. The DNA for the CDR3 is TGTGCCAGCAGTTGGGGCGCCTCTAGCACAGATACGCAGTATTTT. The V and J genes are TRBV5-4 and TRBJ2-3; D is possibly TRBD1 (5 bases). Trimming took off 5 bases at V and 0 bases at J, with 13 bases between the two ends. The CDR3 has 15 amino acids. The V gene's germline CDR1 is SGHNT and CDR2 YYREEE (reference sequence). The full variable domain, in which reference TRBV5-4 and TRBJ2-3 provide the parts outside the CDR3, is ETGVTQSPTHLIKTRGQQVTLRCSSQSGHNTVSWYQQALGQGPQFIFQYYREEENGRGNFPPRFSGLQFPNYSSELNVNALELDDSALYLCASSWGASSTDTQYFGPGTRLTVL.

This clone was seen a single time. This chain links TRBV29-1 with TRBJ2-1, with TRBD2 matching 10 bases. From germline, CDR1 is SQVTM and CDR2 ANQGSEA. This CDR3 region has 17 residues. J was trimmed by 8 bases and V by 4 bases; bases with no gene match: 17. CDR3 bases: TGCAGCGTTGTCTTCTTCCTAGCGGGGGCTGATGGGGATGAGCAGTTCTTC. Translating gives CSVVFFLAGADGDEQFF.

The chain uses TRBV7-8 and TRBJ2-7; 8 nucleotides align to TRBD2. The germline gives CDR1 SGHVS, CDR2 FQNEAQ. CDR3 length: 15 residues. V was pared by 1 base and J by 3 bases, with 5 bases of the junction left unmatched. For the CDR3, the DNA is TGTGCCAGCAGCTTAGATGTTAGCGGGAACTACGAGCAGTACTTC. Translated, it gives CASSLDVSGNYEQYF.

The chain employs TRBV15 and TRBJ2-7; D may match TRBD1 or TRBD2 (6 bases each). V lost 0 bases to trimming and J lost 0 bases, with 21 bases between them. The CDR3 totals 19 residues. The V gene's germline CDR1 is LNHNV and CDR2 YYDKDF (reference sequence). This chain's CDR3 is CATSRDPEGGRPSSYEQYF. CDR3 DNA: TGTGCCACCAGCAGAGACCCCGAGGGGGGTAGACCAAGCTCCTACGAGCAGTACTTC. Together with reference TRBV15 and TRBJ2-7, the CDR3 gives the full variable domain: DAMVIQNPRYQVTQFGKPVTLSCSQTLNHNVMYWYQQKSSQAPKLLFHYYDKDFNNEADTPDNFQSRRPNTSFCFLDIRSPGLGDTAMYLCATSRDPEGGRPSSYEQYFGPGTRLTVT.

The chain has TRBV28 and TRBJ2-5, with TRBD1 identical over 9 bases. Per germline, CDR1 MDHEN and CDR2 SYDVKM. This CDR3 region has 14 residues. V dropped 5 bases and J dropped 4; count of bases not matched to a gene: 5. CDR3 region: CASSVDRGSETQYF. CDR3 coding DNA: TGTGCCAGCAGTGTGGACAGGGGTTCAGAGACCCAGTACTTC.

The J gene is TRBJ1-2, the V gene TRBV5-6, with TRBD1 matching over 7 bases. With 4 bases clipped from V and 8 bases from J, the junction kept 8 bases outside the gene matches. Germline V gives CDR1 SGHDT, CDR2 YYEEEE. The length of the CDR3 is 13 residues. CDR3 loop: CASSPQGGGGYTF. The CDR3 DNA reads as TGTGCCAGCAGCCCGCAAGGGGGCGGCGGCTACACCTTC.

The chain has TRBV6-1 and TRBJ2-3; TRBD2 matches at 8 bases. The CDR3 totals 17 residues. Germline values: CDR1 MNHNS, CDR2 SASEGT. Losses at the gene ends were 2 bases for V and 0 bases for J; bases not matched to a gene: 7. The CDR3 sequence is CASSESPGGASTDTQYF. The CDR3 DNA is TGTGCCAGCAGTGAATCCCCGGGGGGGGCGAGCACAGATACGCAGTATTTT.

The CDR3 nucleotides read TGTGCCAGCAACCGGGGGAGACACCTCACCGGGGAGCTGTTTTTT. Protein sequence: CASNRGRHLTGELFF. The V call is TRBV19, the J call TRBJ2-2; a weak D match, TRBD2 (6 bases). The CDR3 contains 15 residues. Germline values: CDR1 LNHDA, CDR2 SQIVND (reference sequence). Trimming left V 9 bases short and J 4 bases short, with 18 bases between.